Listed below are T cell receptor beta chains from one sample, sequenced in a study of blood T cell repertoires in COVID-19. Only in-frame clones appear in the TCRdb table, and some are missing; sequencing was by immunoSEQ multiplex PCR. The data contain around 400,000 clones, roughly 90% of them seen just once; the ten biggest clones take up approximately 1.5%. The specimen was PBMCs or T cells enriched from blood (not recorded which). These receptors were obtained from a woman aged 18-30 years who had been exposed to COVID-19. The CDR3 runs from the conserved cysteine through the conserved F or W. The order of the fields is J gene, D gene, clone size, V gene, CDR3 DNA, CDR3 protein. D genes are given only for firm matches. Some rows mark clone size as missing; the rest say once, few, many or name a class of expanded clone.

>TRBJ2-2|TRBD1|NA|TRBV11-2
TGTGCCAGCAGATCAACTGGGACAGGGGTGGATGGCGGGGAGCTGTTTTTT
CASRSTGTGVDGGELFF
>TRBJ2-5|NA|NA|TRBV6-5
TGTGCCAGCAGTTACGGGGACACGGGCAACGAAGAGACCCAGTACTTC
CASSYGDTGNEETQYF
>TRBJ2-7|NA|few|TRBV3-1/TRBV3-2
TGTGCCAGCAGGGACTTCACCGCGAGTGAGCAGTACTTC
CASRDFTASEQYF
>TRBJ1-4|NA|NA|TRBV15
TGTGCCACCAGCGGACAGAGAGCGGGAAATGAAAAACTGTTTTTT
CATSGQRAGNEKLFF
>TRBJ1-1|NA|NA|TRBV19
TGTGCCAGTAGTTTTTCGGGTTTCACTGAAGCTTTCTTT
CASSFSGFTEAFF
>TRBJ2-1|NA|NA|TRBV14
TGTGCCAGCAGCCATCTTACTAGCACCCGTTCCAATGAGCAGTTCTTC
CASSHLTSTRSNEQFF
>TRBJ1-5|NA|NA|TRBV7-9
TGTGCCAGCAGCCTTCCCAATCAGCCCCAGCATTTT
CASSLPNQPQHF
>TRBJ2-5|TRBD1|NA|TRBV3-1/TRBV3-2
TGTGCCAGCAGCCAAGATCAAGGGACAGGGACGGAGACCCAGTACTTC
CASSQDQGTGTETQYF
>TRBJ2-1|NA|NA|TRBV21-1
TGTGCCAGCAGCAAAGTTGTGGGATTTCAGGGATACAATGAGCAGTTCTTC
CASSKVVGFQGYNEQFF
>TRBJ2-5|NA|NA|TRBV21-1
TGTGCCAGCAGCTCTAGAACAGTGGGAGCCAAGGAGACCCAGTACTTC
CASSSRTVGAKETQYF
>TRBJ1-4|TRBD1|NA|TRBV18
TGTGCCAGCTCACCGGAGGGGGCCCCAACTAATGAAAAACTGTTTTTT
CASSPEGAPTNEKLFF
>TRBJ2-3|TRBD1|NA|TRBV5-6
TGTGCCAGCAGCTTGCCCCGACAGGGTCCCACAGATACGCAGTATTTT
CASSLPRQGPTDTQYF
>TRBJ2-7|TRBD2|NA|TRBV7-3
TGTGCCAGCAGGAAACACATACTAGCGGGGGGCTACGAGCAGTACTTC
CASRKHILAGGYEQYF
>TRBJ1-4|NA|NA|TRBV7-9
TGTGCCAGCAGACGAAGTGAGGAAAAACTGTTTTTT
CASRRSEEKLFF
>TRBJ2-7|TRBD2|NA|TRBV10-2
TGCGCCAGCAGTGTTTCCGGGACTAGTAGCGAGCAGTACTTC
CASSVSGTSSEQYF
>TRBJ1-3|NA|NA|TRBV7-6
TGTGCCAGCAGCCCCTCGAGTTCTGGAAACACCATATATTTT
CASSPSSSGNTIYF
>TRBJ2-7|NA|NA|TRBV6-5
TGTGCCAGCAGTCGCGATAGAGGCTACGAGCAGTACTTC
CASSRDRGYEQYF
>TRBJ2-7|NA|NA|TRBV6-9
TGTGCCAGCAGGGCCGAATCCTACGAGCAGTACTTC
CASRAESYEQYF
>TRBJ1-6|TRBD1|NA|TRBV28
TGTGCCAGCAGTCGAACGGACAGGGATAATTCACCCCTCCACTTT
CASSRTDRDNSPLHF
>TRBJ2-7|NA|NA|TRBV5-5
TGTGCCAGCAGCCTGGGAGCCGCGGGCGAGCAGTACTTC
CASSLGAAGEQYF
>TRBJ2-2|NA|NA|TRBV12-1
TGTGCCAGCAGCCCAGGACAGGGGAGCAACACCGGGGAGCTGTTTTTT
CASSPGQGSNTGELFF
>TRBJ1-6|NA|NA|TRBV5-1
TGCGCCAGCAGCCGAGGGTGGACAGAGAGCTCCTATAATTCACCCCTCCACTTT
CASSRGWTESSYNSPLHF
>TRBJ2-7|TRBD1|NA|TRBV10-3
TGTGCCATCAGTGAGTCGGTCGGGGACAGGGGGCTCGAGCAGTACTTC
CAISESVGDRGLEQYF
>TRBJ1-1|NA|few|TRBV6-5
TGTGCCAGCGTACGCGGGAGAGGAAACACTGAAGCTTTCTTT
CASVRGRGNTEAFF
>TRBJ1-6|NA|NA|TRBV7-2
TGTGCCAGCAGCGAAACAGGGACAAATAATTCACCCCTCCACTTT
CASSETGTNNSPLHF
>TRBJ1-4|NA|NA|TRBV29-1
TGCAGCGTTGAATCTACTAATGAAAAACTGTTTTTT
CSVESTNEKLFF
>TRBJ2-1|TRBD1|NA|TRBV27
TGTGCCAGCAGTTATGACAGGGGCGCAAACAATGAGCAGTTCTTC
CASSYDRGANNEQFF
>TRBJ2-2|TRBD2|NA|TRBV28
TGTGCCAGCAGCCCCTTAGGGGGACTAGTAGGTACCGGGGAGCTGTTTTTT
CASSPLGGLVGTGELFF
>TRBJ2-1|NA|NA|TRBV12-3/TRBV12-4
TGTGCCAGCAGTTTCGGTCATGAGCAGTTCTTC
CASSFGHEQFF
>TRBJ1-6|NA|few|TRBV14
TGTGCCAGCAGCCACAGGGCCCTTTTAGGTTCACCCCTCCACTTT
CASSHRALLGSPLHF
>TRBJ2-1|TRBD2|NA|TRBV4-3
TGCGCCAGCAGCCTGGGACTAGCCTACAATGAGCAGTTCTTC
CASSLGLAYNEQFF
>TRBJ2-7|NA|NA|TRBV28
TGTGCCAGCAGTTCCGACAGAAACCCTACCTACGAGCAGTACTTC
CASSSDRNPTYEQYF
>TRBJ1-4|NA|NA|TRBV7-9
TGTGCCAGCGGAATAGAGGGCGAAAAACTGTTTTTT
CASGIEGEKLFF
>TRBJ2-7|NA|NA|TRBV6-5
TGTGCCAGCAGTTACGGCACAGGGCAAGTCTACGAGCAGTACTTC
CASSYGTGQVYEQYF
>TRBJ2-7|NA|few|TRBV5-6
TGTGCCAGCGGGCAAGGATCTTACGAGCAGTACTTC
CASGQGSYEQYF
>TRBJ1-1|NA|NA|TRBV29-1
TGCAGCGTTGGGCTTACGAACACTGAAGCTTTCTTT
CSVGLTNTEAFF
>TRBJ2-2|TRBD2|NA|TRBV9
TGTGCCAGCAGCCCCCGACAGCTAGCGGGGAACACCGGGGAGCTGTTTTTT
CASSPRQLAGNTGELFF
>TRBJ1-2|TRBD1|once|TRBV4-3
TGCGCCAGCAGCCAAGTCGGACAGGGGGATTACTATGGCTACACCTTC
CASSQVGQGDYYGYTF
>TRBJ2-3|NA|NA|TRBV24-1
TGTGCCACCAGTGATTCTGCGGGGCCCCGAACCACAGATACGCAGTATTTT
CATSDSAGPRTTDTQYF
>TRBJ1-5|NA|once|TRBV4-1
TGCGCCAGCAGTCCGCAGGGTAGGGGTGATCAGCCCCAGCATTTT
CASSPQGRGDQPQHF
>TRBJ1-5|TRBD1|NA|TRBV2
TGTGCCAGCAGTGAGGACACAGGGGGCGCGGATCAGCCCCAGCATTTT
CASSEDTGGADQPQHF
>TRBJ1-1|NA|NA|TRBV6-6
TGTGCCAGCAGTTACGGAGGGGCCGAAGCTTTCTTT
CASSYGGAEAFF
>TRBJ2-5|NA|NA|TRBV24-1
TGTGCCACCAGTGATTTAGGGGGAAGGGGCGGAGAGACCCAGTACTTC
CATSDLGGRGGETQYF
>TRBJ1-2|NA|NA|TRBV6-6
TGTGCCAGCACTATGACAGAGCTCTATGGCTACACCTTC
CASTMTELYGYTF